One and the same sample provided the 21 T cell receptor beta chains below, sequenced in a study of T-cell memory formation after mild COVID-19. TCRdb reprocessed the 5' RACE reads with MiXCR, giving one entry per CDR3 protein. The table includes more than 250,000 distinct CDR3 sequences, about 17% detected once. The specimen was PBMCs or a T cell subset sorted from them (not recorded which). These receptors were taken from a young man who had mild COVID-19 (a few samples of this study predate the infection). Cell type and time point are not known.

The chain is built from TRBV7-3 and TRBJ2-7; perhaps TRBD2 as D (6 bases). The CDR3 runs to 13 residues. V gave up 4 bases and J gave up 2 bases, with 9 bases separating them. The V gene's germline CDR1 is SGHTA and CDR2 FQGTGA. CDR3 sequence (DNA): TGTGCCAGCAGCTGGGACTCAACCTACGAGCAGTACTTC. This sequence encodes CASSWDSTYEQYF.

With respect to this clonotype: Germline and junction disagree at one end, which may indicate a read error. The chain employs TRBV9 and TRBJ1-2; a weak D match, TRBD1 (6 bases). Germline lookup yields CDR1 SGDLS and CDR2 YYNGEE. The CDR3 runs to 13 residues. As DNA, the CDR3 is TGTGCCATCAGCCCCGAGAGGGGGGATGGCTACACCTTC. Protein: CAISPERGDGYTF.

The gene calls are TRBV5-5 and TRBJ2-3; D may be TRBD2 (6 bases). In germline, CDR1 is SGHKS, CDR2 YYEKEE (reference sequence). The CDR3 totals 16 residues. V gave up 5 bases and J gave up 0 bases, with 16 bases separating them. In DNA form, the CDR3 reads TGTGCCAGCAGAGCTGCGGGGCTAGCGAGCACAGATACGCAGTATTTT. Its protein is CASRAAGLASTDTQYF. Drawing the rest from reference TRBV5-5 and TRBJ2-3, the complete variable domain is DAGVTQSPTHLIKTRGQQVTLRCSPISGHKSVSWYQQVLGQGPQFIFQYYEKEERGRGNFPDRFSARQFPNYSSELNVNALLLGDSALYLCASRAAGLASTDTQYFGPGTRLTVL.

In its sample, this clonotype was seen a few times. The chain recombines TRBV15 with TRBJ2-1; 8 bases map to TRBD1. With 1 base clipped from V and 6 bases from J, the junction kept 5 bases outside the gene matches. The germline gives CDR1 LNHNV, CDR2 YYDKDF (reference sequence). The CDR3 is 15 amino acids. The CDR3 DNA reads TGTGCCACCAGCAGAGTAACAGGGGGTGTCAATGAGCAGTTCTTC. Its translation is CATSRVTGGVNEQFF.

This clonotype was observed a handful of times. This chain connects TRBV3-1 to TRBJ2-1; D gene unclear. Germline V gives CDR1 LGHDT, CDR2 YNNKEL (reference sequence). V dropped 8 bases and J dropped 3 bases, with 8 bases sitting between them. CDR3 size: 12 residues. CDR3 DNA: TGTGCCAGCGGAACTATCTACAATGAGCAGTTCTTC. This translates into CASGTIYNEQFF.

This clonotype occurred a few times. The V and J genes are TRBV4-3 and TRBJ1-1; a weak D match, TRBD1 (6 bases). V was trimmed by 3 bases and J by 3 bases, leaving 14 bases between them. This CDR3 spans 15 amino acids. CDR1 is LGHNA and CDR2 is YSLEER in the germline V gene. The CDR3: CASSQSPRGDTEAFF. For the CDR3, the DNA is TGCGCCAGCAGCCAGTCCCCCAGGGGTGACACTGAAGCTTTCTTT.

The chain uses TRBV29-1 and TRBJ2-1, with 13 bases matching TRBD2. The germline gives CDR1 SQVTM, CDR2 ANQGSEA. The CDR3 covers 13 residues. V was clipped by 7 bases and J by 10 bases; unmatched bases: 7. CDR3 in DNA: TGCAGCGCATTACTAGCGGGGGGGACGGAGCAGTTCTTC. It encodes CSALLAGGTEQFF.

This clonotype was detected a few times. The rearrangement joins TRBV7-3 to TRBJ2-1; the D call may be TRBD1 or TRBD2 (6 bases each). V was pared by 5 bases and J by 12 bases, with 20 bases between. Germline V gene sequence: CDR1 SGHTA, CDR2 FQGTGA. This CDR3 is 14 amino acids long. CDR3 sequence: CASSQMGGPDGQFF. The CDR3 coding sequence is TGTGCCAGCAGCCAAATGGGGGGCCCAGACGGGCAGTTCTTC. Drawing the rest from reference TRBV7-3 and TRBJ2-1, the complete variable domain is GAGVSQTPSNKVTEKGKYVELRCDPISGHTALYWYRQSLGQGPEFLIYFQGTGAADDSGLPNDRFFAVRPEGSVSTLKIQRTERGDSAVYLCASSQMGGPDGQFFGPGTRLTVL.

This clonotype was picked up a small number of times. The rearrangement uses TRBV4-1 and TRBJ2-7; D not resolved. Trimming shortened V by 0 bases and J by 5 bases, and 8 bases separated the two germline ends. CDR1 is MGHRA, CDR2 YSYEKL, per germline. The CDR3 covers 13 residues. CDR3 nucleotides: TGCGCCAGCAGCCAAGATAGTGGGGACGAGCAGTACTTC. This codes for CASSQDSGDEQYF.

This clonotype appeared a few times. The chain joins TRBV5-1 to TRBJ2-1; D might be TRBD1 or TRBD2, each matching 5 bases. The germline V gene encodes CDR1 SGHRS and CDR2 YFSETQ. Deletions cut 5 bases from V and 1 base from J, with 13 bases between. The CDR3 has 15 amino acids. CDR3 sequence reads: CASRPGTASYNEQFF. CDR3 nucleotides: TGCGCCAGCAGACCCGGGACCGCGTCCTACAATGAGCAGTTCTTC. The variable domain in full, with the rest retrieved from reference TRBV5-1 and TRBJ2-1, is KAGVTQTPRYLIKTRGQQVTLSCSPISGHRSVSWYQQTPGQGLQFLFEYFSETQRNKGNFPGRFSGRQFSNSRSEMNVSTLELGDSALYLCASRPGTASYNEQFFGPGTRLTVL.

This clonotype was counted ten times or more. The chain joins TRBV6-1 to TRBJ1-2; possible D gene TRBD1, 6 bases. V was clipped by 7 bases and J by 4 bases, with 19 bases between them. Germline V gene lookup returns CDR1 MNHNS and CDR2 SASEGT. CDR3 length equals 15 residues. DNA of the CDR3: TGTGCCAGCACCTCAAGACAGGAAGATTTCTATGGCTACACCTTC. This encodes CASTSRQEDFYGYTF.

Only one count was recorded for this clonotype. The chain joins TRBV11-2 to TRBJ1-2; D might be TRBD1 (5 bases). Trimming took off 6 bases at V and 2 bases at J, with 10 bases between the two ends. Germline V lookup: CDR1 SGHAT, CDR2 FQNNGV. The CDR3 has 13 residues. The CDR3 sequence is CASRGPGNYGYTF. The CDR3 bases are TGTGCCAGCAGGGGGCCCGGAAACTATGGCTACACCTTC.

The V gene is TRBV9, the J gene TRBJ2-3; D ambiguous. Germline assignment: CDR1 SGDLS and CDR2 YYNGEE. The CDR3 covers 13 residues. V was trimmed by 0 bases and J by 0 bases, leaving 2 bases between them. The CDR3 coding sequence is TGTGCCAGCAGCGTAGTGAGCACAGATACGCAGTATTTT. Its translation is CASSVVSTDTQYF.

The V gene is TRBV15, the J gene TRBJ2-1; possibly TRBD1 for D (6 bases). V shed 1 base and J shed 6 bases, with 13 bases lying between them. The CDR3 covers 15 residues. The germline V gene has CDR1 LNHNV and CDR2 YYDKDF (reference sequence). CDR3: CATSRGQAVFNEQFF. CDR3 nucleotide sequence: TGTGCCACCAGCAGAGGACAGGCAGTTTTCAATGAGCAGTTCTTC.

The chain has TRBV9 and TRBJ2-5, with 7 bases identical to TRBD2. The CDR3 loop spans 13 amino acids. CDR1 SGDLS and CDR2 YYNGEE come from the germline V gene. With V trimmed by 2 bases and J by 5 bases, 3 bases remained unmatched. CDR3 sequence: CASSVPGRETQYF. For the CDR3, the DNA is TGTGCCAGCAGCGTCCCCGGGAGGGAGACCCAGTACTTC.

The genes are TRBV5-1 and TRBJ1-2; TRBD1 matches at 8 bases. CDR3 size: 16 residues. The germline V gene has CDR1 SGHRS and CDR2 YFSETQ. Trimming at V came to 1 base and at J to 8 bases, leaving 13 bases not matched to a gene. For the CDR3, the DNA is TGCGCCAGCAGCTTGACCGGCGACAGGGGCCCGGGAGGCTACACCTTC. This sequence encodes CASSLTGDRGPGGYTF.

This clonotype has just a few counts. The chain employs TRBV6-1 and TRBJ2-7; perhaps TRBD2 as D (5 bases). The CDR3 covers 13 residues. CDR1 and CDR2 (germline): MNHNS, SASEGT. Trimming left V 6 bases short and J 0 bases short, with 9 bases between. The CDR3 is CASRAGSSYEQYV. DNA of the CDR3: TGTGCCAGCAGGGCTGGGAGCTCCTACGAGCAGTACGTC.

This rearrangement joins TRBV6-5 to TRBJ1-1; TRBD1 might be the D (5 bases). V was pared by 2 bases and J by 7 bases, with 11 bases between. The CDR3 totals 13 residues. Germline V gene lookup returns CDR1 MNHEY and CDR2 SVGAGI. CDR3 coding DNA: TGTGCCAGCAGTTACGGGGCCGCCCGTGAAGCTTTCTTT. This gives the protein CASSYGAAREAFF.

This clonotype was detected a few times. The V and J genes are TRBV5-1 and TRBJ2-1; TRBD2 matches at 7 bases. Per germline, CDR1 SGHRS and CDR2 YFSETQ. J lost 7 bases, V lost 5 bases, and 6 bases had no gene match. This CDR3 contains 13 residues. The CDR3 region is CASRSGEGNEQFF. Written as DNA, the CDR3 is TGCGCCAGCAGGAGCGGGGAAGGGAATGAGCAGTTCTTC.

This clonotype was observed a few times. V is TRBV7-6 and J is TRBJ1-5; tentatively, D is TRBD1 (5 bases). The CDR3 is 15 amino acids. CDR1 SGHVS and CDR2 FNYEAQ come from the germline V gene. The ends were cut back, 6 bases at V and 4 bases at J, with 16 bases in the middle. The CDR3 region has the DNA TGTGCCAGCAGTCCGGGGGTTAATCGGAATCAGCCCCAGCATTTT. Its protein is CASSPGVNRNQPQHF.

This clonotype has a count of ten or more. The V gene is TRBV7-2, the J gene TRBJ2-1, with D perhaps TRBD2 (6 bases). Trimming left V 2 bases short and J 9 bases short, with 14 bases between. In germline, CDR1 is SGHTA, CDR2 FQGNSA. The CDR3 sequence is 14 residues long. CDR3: CASSLNSGGAEQFF. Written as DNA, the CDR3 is TGTGCCAGCAGCTTAAACAGTGGCGGGGCTGAGCAGTTCTTC.